This T cell receptor beta chain originates from a study of T cells after posttransplantation cyclophosphamide (TCRdb year 2016). Turning to the overall study: T cell repertoire reconstitution was tracked by TRB sequencing after myeloablative bone marrow transplantation in which posttransplantation cyclophosphamide was used as GVHD prophylaxis. Samples from 35 to 45 PTCy-treated patients, along with samples from roughly 15 of their related bone marrow donors, underwent antigen receptor sequencing. In 3 patients, up to roughly 3 additional blood samples taken between 2 and 5.2 years after transplant also underwent TRB sequencing, as did pretransplant blood from several patients. Blood from all 35 or so PTCy patients with 1-year posttransplant specimens was subjected to TRB sequencing. Public TRB sequences were compared against a database of over 3,000 sequences linked to responses to pathogens, tumor antigens, self-antigens and alloantigens. TRA and TRB clonality were tightly correlated in about ten samples, so subsequent TCR analyses focused on TRB only.

The PTCy-treated patients were enrolled in a prospective multi-institutional clinical trial. Peripheral blood and bone marrow mononuclear cells were isolated by Ficoll-Hypaque density centrifugation and cryopreserved. Genomic DNA was the input for TRB sequencing, which was run either with the immunoSEQ assay at survey resolution or with the hsTCRB kit. As for how the authors treated the data: The immunoSEQ software handled the initial read processing, while the LymphoSeq R package was used for the repertoire analyses. Clonality was computed as 1 minus normalized Shannon entropy; Gini coefficient was also calculated for each TRB dataset. Phenotypes of unsorted samples were inferred by mapping TRB sequences from sorted subsets of the recipient or donor onto unsorted samples of the same recipient. TCRdb carries this immuneACCESS record with in-frame sequences only. Its versions omit some clonotypes, under half of them owing to an unresolved V gene in the studies checked, with the rest unexplained. From that table come the V and J calls and clone size; the DNA was used to work out D and trimming. This sample holds approximately 30,000 clones; over 85% were observed only once. About 15% of the sample belongs to the ten largest clones.

The table lists this clone with a few counts. Its recognized antigen is unknown. One base away there is no much larger clone; base qualities are not given. The investigation overall reported the following: At 1-2 months, donor-recipient similarity was low but rose over the first year, and the later blood repertoires were often dominated by donor CD8+ memory clones. Across 45 or so patients, TRB clonality was highly associated with recipient CMV seropositivity and CMV reactivation, and PTCy diversity was similar to diversity in CNI/methotrexate controls. The TRB repertoires of T cells infiltrating skin or the GI tract showed only limited overlap with the TRB repertoires found in blood.

The junction carries 8 bases between V and J, which are trimmed by 5 bases and 0 bases respectively. From a lookup of the germline V gene, CDR1 and CDR2 are SGHTA and FQGNSA. The CDR3 measures 14 amino acids from cysteine to phenylalanine. The kept DNA is CDR3 alone, 42 bases in frame from the first base. The TCR was taken from a woman in her 40s with a blood cancer, CMV-positive, and with a related stem cell donor. What was sequenced was PBMCs. This receptor chain uses TRBV7-2 and TRBJ2-1, with a weak D call of TRBD1 (6 bases match). The CDR3 reads CASSPGHSYNEQFF. The nucleotides read TGTGCCAGCAGCCCGGGACACTCCTACAATGAGCAGTTCTTC.